Here is one T cell receptor beta chain with its context. Its antigen is not yet known. The record has no base qualities; no much larger clone is one base away. The CDR3 sequence holds 15 residues, the cysteine and phenylalanine included. Only CDR3 DNA remains: 45 bases, in frame from the first base. V loses 6 bases at its end and J loses 4 bases; junction bases beyond the gene matches: 5. CDR1 and CDR2 are drawn from the germline V gene (reference sequence): MNHNY, SVGAGI. These data are taken from a study of blood T cell repertoires in COVID-19 (dated by TCRdb to 2018 to 2020). Notes on the research overall: Samples from collaborators originated in the United States, Italy and Spain and spanned both the acute and convalescent phases of COVID-19. Where HLA class I and class II types were available, the types were taken from metadata supplied by the sample provider, not from assay-based typing. The repertoires were released in a freely available public database meant as a resource for research on the immune response to SARS-CoV-2. The prospective study material was composed of cDNA or gDNA derived from T cells, B-cell-depleted T cells, or PBMCs. The samples were drawn from the first 160 participants of the ongoing ImmuneRACE study and from 1,254 subjects provided by 6 global collaborators. The sample metadata nearly always contained a de-identified subject ID, COVID-19 status, age in years and sex. Deeply sampled blood TCRbeta repertoires from subjects exposed to, actively infected with, or recovered from COVID-19 were included in the dataset. The research as a whole found: The quantity of clinical and demographic metadata differed by source and by participant and was supplied without curation.

Collaborating institutions collected whole blood in K2EDTA tubes following their own protocols. For TCRbeta analysis, collaborators shipped samples in one of three forms: frozen whole blood, isolated PBMCs, or DNA extracted from either of those sample types. TCRbeta CDR3 regions were amplified from genomic DNA by means of the immunoSEQ Assay, a bias-controlled multiplex PCR. The paper's data handling went like this. The number of nucleated cells in each sample was estimated by amplification of reference gene primers within the assay. Sequence reads were collapsed and filtered to measure the absolute abundance of every unique TCRbeta CDR3 rearrangement. For each sample, productive Simpson clonality was calculated as the square root of Simpson's diversity index over productive rearrangements. This is the immuneACCESS table as TCRdb keeps it, with only in-frame sequences that have V and J called. A part of the clones is gone; compared with another copy, unresolved V genes explain less than half, and the rest is unexplained. That table supplies the V and J calls and clone size; D and trimming were determined from the DNA. The sample table contains nearly 100,000 clones; only one count was recorded for 80% to 90% of them. Approximately 1.6% of the sample belongs to the ten largest clones.

The TCR sequence derives from a man older than 75 with acute or convalescent COVID-19. The rearranged segments are TRBV6-6 and TRBJ1-5, with 11 central nucleotides matching TRBD1. The sequenced sample was peripheral blood. Here the CDR3 is given as CASRKGQGVNQPQHF. The DNA sequence is as follows: TGTGCCAGCAGAAAGGGACAGGGGGTAAATCAGCCCCAGCATTTT.